This passage covers 17 T cell receptor beta chains from one sample sequenced in a study of cytomegalovirus exposure and HLA in healthy donors. Primers included in the PCR were 60 Vbeta and 13 Jbeta primers. The assay was immunoSEQ multiplex PCR, and TCRdb's table has in-frame clones only and misses some. In the table there are some 110,000 clones, around 75% of which are singletons. Sequenced: PBMCs. All receptors come from a woman aged 25-40 years in good health and CMV-seronegative.

The CDR3 reads CASSQDTRVRDSPLHF. As DNA, the CDR3 is TGCGCCAGCAGCCAAGATACGAGGGTTAGGGATTCACCCCTCCACTTT. V usage is TRBV4-3 and J usage is TRBJ1-6, with D uncertain. This CDR3 is built from 16 residues. V was clipped by 0 bases and J by 8 bases, with 14 bases between them. The germline V gene encodes CDR1 LGHNA and CDR2 YSLEER.

The V and J genes are TRBV2 and TRBJ1-5; D not resolved. CDR3 length: 14 amino acids. In germline, CDR1 is SNHLY, CDR2 FYNNEI. Trimming removed 1 base at V and 9 bases at J, with 13 bases between. The CDR3 sequence: CASSEGAGPRPQHF. In DNA, the CDR3 is TGTGCCAGCAGTGAAGGGGCAGGCCCTCGGCCCCAGCATTTT.

The chain combines TRBV27 with TRBJ1-5; D may be TRBD1 (6 bases). Germline-derived CDR1 and CDR2 are MNHEY and SMNVEV (reference sequence). The V gene lost 6 bases and the J gene lost 7 bases, with 19 bases spanning the gap. There are 15 residues in the CDR3. CDR3 protein: CASSSLGGRSQPQHF. CDR3 sequence (DNA): TGTGCCAGCAGCTCGCTCGGGGGGCGCAGCCAGCCCCAGCATTTT.

This chain connects TRBV6-5 to TRBJ1-6; D perhaps matches TRBD1 (6 bases). The V gene lost 3 bases and the J gene lost 8 bases, with 17 bases spanning the gap. Germline assignment: CDR1 MNHEY and CDR2 SVGAGI. This CDR3 has 16 amino acids. CDR3 nucleotide sequence: TGTGCCAGCAGTTATAGTTCCGGGACACCGGATTCACCCCTCCACTTT. Encoded protein: CASSYSSGTPDSPLHF.

V gene TRBV30 combines with J gene TRBJ1-2; no clear D gene. This CDR3 spans 14 amino acids. Trimming took off 2 bases at V and 4 bases at J, with 14 bases between the two ends. Per germline, CDR1 GTSNPN and CDR2 SVGIG (reference sequence). The CDR3 protein is CAWSKTPILYGYTF. The CDR3, as DNA: TGTGCCTGGAGTAAGACACCCATCCTCTATGGCTACACCTTC.

This clone was seen once. The chain carries TRBV15 and TRBJ1-1, with D perhaps TRBD1 (5 bases). This CDR3 has 15 residues. Germline CDR1 is LNHNV and CDR2 is YYDKDF (reference sequence). V gave up 0 bases and J gave up 9 bases, with 17 bases separating them. This CDR3 reads CATSRDQRIGEQAFF. CDR3 in DNA: TGTGCCACCAGCAGAGATCAGCGTATAGGGGAACAAGCTTTCTTT. The whole variable domain, filled in from reference TRBV15 and TRBJ1-1, reads DAMVIQNPRYQVTQFGKPVTLSCSQTLNHNVMYWYQQKSSQAPKLLFHYYDKDFNNEADTPDNFQSRRPNTSFCFLDIRSPGLGDTAMYLCATSRDQRIGEQAFFGQGTRLTVV.

The chain uses TRBV10-3 and TRBJ1-1; 9 bases align to TRBD1. After removal of 6 bases from V and 0 bases from J, the junction contained 5 bases not matched to a gene. Germline CDR1 is ENHRY and CDR2 is SYGVKD. CDR3 length: 15 residues. Here the CDR3 reads CAIRMTGGVNTEAFF. CDR3 bases: TGTGCCATCAGGATGACAGGGGGGGTGAACACTGAAGCTTTCTTT.

The sample holds a few counts of this clone. The chain carries TRBV7-2 and TRBJ2-7; no firm D call. The CDR3 length is 13 residues. V was trimmed by 5 bases and J by 3 bases, leaving 11 bases between them. Germline V lookup: CDR1 SGHTA, CDR2 FQGNSA. The CDR3 DNA sequence: TGTGCCAGCAGCCACTTCCCGGGCTACGAGCAGTACTTC. As protein: CASSHFPGYEQYF.

This clone occurred a few times. This chain joins TRBV6-1 and TRBJ2-2; D may be TRBD2 (5 bases). The CDR3 totals 17 residues. CDR1 is MNHNS, CDR2 SASEGT, per germline. Trimming stripped 3 bases from V and 3 bases from J, with 17 bases between. For the CDR3, the DNA is TGTGCCAGCAGTGATCCCCTTGAGGGTAGACACACCGGGGAGCTGTTTTTT. Its translation: CASSDPLEGRHTGELFF.

Worth noting for this clone: In the same sample, other DNA sequences code for this CDR3. The chain couples TRBV19 to TRBJ1-1; D gene unclear. V lost 5 bases to trimming and J lost 1 base, with 5 bases between them. This CDR3 has 12 amino acids. Germline CDR1 and CDR2: LNHDA and SQIVND (reference sequence). CDR3 nucleotides: TGTGCCAGTAGTCTATCGAACACTGAAGCTTTCTTT. Amino acids: CASSLSNTEAFF.

This clone has just a few counts. This sequence joins TRBV4-1 and TRBJ1-1; D not certain. The V end lost 4 bases, the J end lost 4 bases, and 7 bases lay between the germline ends. Germline CDR1 reads MGHRA; CDR2 reads YSYEKL. There are 12 residues in the CDR3. The CDR3 protein is CASSRTGTEAFF. The CDR3 nucleotides read TGCGCCAGCAGCCGAACCGGCACTGAAGCTTTCTTT.

J is TRBJ1-2 and V is TRBV5-1; TRBD1 matches 7 bases. CDR3 size: 15 residues. V dropped 0 bases and J dropped 5; count of bases not matched to a gene: 7. The germline V gene has CDR1 SGHRS and CDR2 YFSETQ. The CDR3 sequence: CASSLETGVGYGYTF. The CDR3 DNA follows: TGCGCCAGCAGCTTGGAAACAGGGGTAGGGTATGGCTACACCTTC. Full variable domain (outside the CDR3, taken from reference TRBV5-1 and TRBJ1-2): KAGVTQTPRYLIKTRGQQVTLSCSPISGHRSVSWYQQTPGQGLQFLFEYFSETQRNKGNFPGRFSGRQFSNSRSEMNVSTLELGDSALYLCASSLETGVGYGYTFGSGTRLTVV.

The chain recombines TRBV5-1 with TRBJ2-5; TRBD1 aligns across 9 bases. The length of the CDR3 is 17 residues. V dropped 0 bases and J dropped 1; count of bases not matched to a gene: 7. From germline, CDR1 is SGHRS and CDR2 YFSETQ. CDR3 coding DNA: TGCGCCAGCAGCTTGGGGATTGGACAGGGGTCCCAAGAGACCCAGTACTTC. Protein: CASSLGIGQGSQETQYF.

This clone has just a few counts. The CDR3 sequence: CSARGAYEQYF. In nucleotides, the CDR3 is TGCAGTGCTAGGGGCGCCTACGAGCAGTACTTC. The chain has TRBV20-1 and TRBJ2-7; D gene uncertain. From germline, CDR1 is DFQATT and CDR2 SNEGSKA (reference sequence). The CDR3 is made up of 11 amino acids. The germline V and J ends were trimmed by 3 bases and 2 bases, with 5 bases remaining between them.

Comment on this clone: A read error may produce the germline difference seen at one junction end. V and J are TRBV30 and TRBJ1-3; tentatively, D is TRBD1 (5 bases). Germline V lookup: CDR1 GTSNPN, CDR2 SVGIG (reference sequence). CDR3 length equals 15 residues. This CDR3 reads CAWSVRGYSGSTIYF. CDR3 nucleotide sequence: TGTGCCTGGAGTGTAAGGGGATACTCTGGAAGCACCATATATTTT.

This clone was observed once. The CDR3 nucleotides read TGTGCCAGCAGTTACAGCCCCGGGGGTAGCTCCTACGAGCAGTACTTC. It yields the protein CASSYSPGGSSYEQYF. The rearrangement joins TRBV6-5 to TRBJ2-7, with D maybe TRBD2 (6 bases). Looked up from germline, CDR1 is MNHEY and CDR2 is SVGAGI. Trimming stripped 2 bases from V and 0 bases from J, with 14 bases between. This CDR3 comprises 16 residues.

The V call is TRBV27, the J call TRBJ1-1; D may be TRBD1 (6 bases). Trimming shortened V by 6 bases and J by 0 bases, and 8 bases separated the two germline ends. This CDR3 has 13 amino acids. From germline, CDR1 is MNHEY and CDR2 SMNVEV (reference sequence). In DNA, the CDR3 is TGTGCCAGCAGACAGGGTATGAACACTGAAGCTTTCTTT. It yields the protein CASRQGMNTEAFF.